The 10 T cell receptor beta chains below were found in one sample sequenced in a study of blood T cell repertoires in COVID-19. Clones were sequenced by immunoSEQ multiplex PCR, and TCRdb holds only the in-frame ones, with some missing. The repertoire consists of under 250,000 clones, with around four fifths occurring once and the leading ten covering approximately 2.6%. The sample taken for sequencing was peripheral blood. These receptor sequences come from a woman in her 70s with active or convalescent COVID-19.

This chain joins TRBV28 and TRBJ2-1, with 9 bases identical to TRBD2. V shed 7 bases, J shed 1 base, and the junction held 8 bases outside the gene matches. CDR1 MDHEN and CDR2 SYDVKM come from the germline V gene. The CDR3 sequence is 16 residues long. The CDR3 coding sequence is TGTGCCAGCATCTCCACAAGCGGGAGGTCCTACAATGAGCAGTTCTTC. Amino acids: CASISTSGRSYNEQFF.

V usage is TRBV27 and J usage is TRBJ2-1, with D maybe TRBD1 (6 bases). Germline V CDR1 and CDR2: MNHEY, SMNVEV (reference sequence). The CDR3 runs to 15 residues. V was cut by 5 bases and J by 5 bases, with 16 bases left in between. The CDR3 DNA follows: TGTGCCAGCAGTGTACAGGGCCTCTGGGACAATGAGCAGTTCTTC. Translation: CASSVQGLWDNEQFF.

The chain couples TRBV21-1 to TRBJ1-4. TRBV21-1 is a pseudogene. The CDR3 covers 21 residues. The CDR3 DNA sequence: TGTGCCAGCAGCAAATATCAACGCGGGACGGCAAGGGTTGAGGCTAATGAAAAACTGTTTTTT. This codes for CASSKYQRGTARVEANEKLFF.

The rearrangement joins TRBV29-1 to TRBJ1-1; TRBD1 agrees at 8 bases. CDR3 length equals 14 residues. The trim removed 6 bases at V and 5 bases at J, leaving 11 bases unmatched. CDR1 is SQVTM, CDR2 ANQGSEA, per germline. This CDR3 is CSVNKETGVTEAFF. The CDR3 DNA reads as TGCAGCGTGAATAAAGAGACAGGGGTGACTGAAGCTTTCTTT.

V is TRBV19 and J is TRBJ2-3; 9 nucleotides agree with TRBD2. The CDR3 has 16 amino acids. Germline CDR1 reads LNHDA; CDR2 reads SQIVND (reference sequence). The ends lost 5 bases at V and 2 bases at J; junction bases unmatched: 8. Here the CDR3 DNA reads TGTGCCAGTAGTCCGGGACTAGCCCGTAACACAGATACGCAGTATTTT. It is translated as CASSPGLARNTDTQYF.

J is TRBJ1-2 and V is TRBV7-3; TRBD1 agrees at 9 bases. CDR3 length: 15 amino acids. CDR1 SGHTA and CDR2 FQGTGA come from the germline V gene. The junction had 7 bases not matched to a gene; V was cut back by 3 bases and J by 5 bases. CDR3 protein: CASSFLGGQGYGYTF. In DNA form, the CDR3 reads TGTGCCAGCAGCTTTTTGGGGGGACAGGGTTATGGCTACACCTTC.

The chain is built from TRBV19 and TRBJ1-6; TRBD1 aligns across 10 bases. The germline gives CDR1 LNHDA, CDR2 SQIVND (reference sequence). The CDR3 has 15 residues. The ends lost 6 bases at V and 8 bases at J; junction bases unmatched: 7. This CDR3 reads CASSRTGGDDSPLHF. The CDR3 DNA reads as TGTGCCAGTAGCCGGACAGGGGGAGATGATTCACCCCTCCACTTT.

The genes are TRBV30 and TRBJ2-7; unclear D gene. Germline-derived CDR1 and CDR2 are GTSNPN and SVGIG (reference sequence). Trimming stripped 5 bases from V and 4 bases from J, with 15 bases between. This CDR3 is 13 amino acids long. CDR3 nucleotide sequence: TGTGCCTGGGGCTACAGTGTAGTGTACGAGCAGTACTTC. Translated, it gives CAWGYSVVYEQYF.

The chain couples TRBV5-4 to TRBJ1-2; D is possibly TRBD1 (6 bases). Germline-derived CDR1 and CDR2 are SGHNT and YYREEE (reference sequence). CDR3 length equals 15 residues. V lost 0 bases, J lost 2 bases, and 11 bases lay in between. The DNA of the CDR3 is TGTGCCAGCAGCTTGGGGACGCAGGGGAACTATGGCTACACCTTC. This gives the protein CASSLGTQGNYGYTF.

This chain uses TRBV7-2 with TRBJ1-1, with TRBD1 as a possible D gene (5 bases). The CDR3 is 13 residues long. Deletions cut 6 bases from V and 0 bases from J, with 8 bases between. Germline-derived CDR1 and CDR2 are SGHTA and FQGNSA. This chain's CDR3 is CASRGLMNTEAFF. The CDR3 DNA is TGTGCCAGCAGGGGACTTATGAACACTGAAGCTTTCTTT.